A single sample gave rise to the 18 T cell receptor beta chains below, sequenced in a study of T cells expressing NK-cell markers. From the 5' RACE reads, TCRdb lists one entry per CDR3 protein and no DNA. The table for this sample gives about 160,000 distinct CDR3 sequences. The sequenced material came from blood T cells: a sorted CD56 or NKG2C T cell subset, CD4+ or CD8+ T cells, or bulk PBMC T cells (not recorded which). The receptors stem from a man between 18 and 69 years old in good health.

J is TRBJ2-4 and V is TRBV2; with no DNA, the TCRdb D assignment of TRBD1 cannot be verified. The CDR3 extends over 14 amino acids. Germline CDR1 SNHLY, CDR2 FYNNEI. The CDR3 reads CASSNEVREYRQYF. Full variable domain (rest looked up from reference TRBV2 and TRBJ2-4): EPEVTQTPSHQVTQMGQEVILRCVPISNHLYFYWYRQILGQKVEFLVSFYNNEISEKSEIFDDQFSVERPDGSNFTLKIRSTKLEDSAMYFCASSNEVREYRQYFGAGTRLSVL.

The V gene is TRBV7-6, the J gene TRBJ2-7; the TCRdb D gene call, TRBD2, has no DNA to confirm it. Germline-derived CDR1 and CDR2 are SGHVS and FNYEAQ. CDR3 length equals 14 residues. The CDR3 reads CASSRREANYEQYF.

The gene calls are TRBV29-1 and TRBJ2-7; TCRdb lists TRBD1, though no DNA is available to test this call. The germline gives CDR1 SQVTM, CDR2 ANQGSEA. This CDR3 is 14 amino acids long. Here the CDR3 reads CSVETRDRDYEQYF.

The CDR3 protein is CASSYGPIMNTEAFF. The rearrangement joins TRBV6-5 to TRBJ1-1. This CDR3 has 15 residues. Germline CDR1 is MNHEY and CDR2 is SVGAGI.

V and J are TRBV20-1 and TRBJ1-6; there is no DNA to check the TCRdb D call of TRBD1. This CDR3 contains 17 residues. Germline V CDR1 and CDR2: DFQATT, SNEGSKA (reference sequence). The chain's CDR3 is CSARDKGAWSYNSPLHF.

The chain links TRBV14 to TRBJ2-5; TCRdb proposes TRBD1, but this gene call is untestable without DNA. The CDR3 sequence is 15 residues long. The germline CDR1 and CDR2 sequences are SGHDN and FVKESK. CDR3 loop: CASSQDIRGQETQYF.

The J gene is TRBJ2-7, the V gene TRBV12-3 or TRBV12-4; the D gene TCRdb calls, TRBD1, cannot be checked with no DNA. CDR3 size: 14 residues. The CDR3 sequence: CASSIRTGAYEQYF.

The CDR3 reads CASSIISGRHSYNEQFF. This chain links TRBV19 with TRBJ2-1; TCRdb's assignment of TRBD2 cannot be checked, as there is no DNA. The CDR3 length is 17 residues. Germline V lookup: CDR1 LNHDA, CDR2 SQIVND (reference sequence).

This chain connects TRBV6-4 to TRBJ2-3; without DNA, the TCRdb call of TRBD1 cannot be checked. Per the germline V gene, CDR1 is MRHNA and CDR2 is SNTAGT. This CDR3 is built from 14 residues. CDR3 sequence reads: CASIPGQGRCTQYF.

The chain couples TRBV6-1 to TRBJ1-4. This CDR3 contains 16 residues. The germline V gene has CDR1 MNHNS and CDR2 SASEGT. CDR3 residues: CASSPLRGRRNEKLFF.

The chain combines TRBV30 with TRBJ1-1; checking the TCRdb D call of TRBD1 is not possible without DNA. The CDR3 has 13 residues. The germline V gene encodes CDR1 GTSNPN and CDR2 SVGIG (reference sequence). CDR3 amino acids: CAWSMGGPGEAFF.

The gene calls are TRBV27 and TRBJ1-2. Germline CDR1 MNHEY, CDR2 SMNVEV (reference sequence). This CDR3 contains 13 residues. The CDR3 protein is CASSLTANYGYTF.

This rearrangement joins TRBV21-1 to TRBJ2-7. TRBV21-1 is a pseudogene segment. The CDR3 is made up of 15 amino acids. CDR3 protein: CASSKACGSSYEQYF.

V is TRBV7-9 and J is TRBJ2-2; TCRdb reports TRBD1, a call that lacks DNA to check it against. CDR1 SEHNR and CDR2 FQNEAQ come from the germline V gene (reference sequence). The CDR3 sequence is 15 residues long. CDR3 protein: CASRSRAGRTGELFF.

CDR3 amino acids: CASSPGTGGVYGTEAFF. The V and J genes are TRBV18 and TRBJ1-1; TCRdb's D gene call, TRBD1, goes unchecked for lack of DNA. The CDR3 has 17 amino acids. The germline CDR1 and CDR2 sequences are KGHSH and LQKENI.

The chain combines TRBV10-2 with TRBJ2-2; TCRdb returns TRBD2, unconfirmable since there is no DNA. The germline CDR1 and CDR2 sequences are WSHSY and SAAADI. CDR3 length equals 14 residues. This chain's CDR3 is CASRLAANTGELFF.

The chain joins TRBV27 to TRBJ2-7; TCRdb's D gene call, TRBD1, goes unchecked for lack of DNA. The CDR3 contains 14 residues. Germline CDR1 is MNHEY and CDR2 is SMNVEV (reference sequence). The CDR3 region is CASSSSAGRYEQYF.

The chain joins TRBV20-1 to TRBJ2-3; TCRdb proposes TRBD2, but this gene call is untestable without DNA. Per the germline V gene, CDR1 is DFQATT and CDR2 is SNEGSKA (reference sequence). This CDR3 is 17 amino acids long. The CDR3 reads CSASHLAGGLKADTQYF.